These 30 T cell receptor beta chains share one sample of origin, sequenced in a study of control samples from healthy donors and cancer patients. The table came from immunoSEQ multiplex PCR; TCRdb's copy has only in-frame clones and leaves some out. The sample records under 70,000 clones, about nine tenths being singletons. Sequenced material: PBMCs. These receptors originate from a man in his fifties or sixties with head and neck cancer.

This chain joins TRBV7-2 and TRBJ1-3, with unresolved D. Trimming took off 5 bases at V and 4 bases at J, with 18 bases between the two ends. The CDR3 length is 16 residues. Germline CDR1 reads SGHTA; CDR2 reads FQGNSA. The CDR3 bases are TGTGCCAGCAGCACAATTCGTGGGCTAGGGGGAAACACCATATATTTT. This translates into CASSTIRGLGGNTIYF.

The CDR3 nucleotides are TGTGCCAGCAGCGACAGGGGATTACACGATGTGCAGTACTTC. Amino acids: CASSDRGLHDVQYF. This chain joins TRBV6-2 or TRBV6-3 and TRBJ2-7, with 8 nucleotides matching TRBD1. V was pared by 6 bases and J by 9 bases, with 13 bases of the junction left unmatched. The CDR3 contains 14 residues. In germline, CDR1 is MNHEY, CDR2 SVGEGT.

The genes are TRBV30 and TRBJ1-2, with 8 bases that match TRBD1. The CDR3 has 13 amino acids. The germline CDR1 and CDR2 sequences are GTSNPN and SVGIG (reference sequence). The ends lost 3 bases at V and 6 bases at J; junction bases unmatched: 6. CDR3 in DNA: TGTGCCTGGAGGGTCCAGGGGGCCGATGGCTACACCTTC. This translates into CAWRVQGADGYTF.

The chain combines TRBV5-1 with TRBJ1-3; D not resolved. The CDR3 totals 16 residues. Germline lookup yields CDR1 SGHRS and CDR2 YFSETQ. V was trimmed by 0 bases and J by 1 base, leaving 11 bases between them. The chain's CDR3 is CASSLDHLRSGNTIYF. CDR3 nucleotides: TGCGCCAGCAGCTTGGATCACCTCCGTTCTGGAAACACCATATATTTT.

The chain recombines TRBV20-1 with TRBJ2-5; the D is unclear. Trimming removed 3 bases from V and 5 bases from J, with 7 bases in between. The germline gives CDR1 DFQATT, CDR2 SNEGSKA (reference sequence). The CDR3 loop spans 11 amino acids. Here the CDR3 reads CSASLSETQYF. In DNA form, the CDR3 reads TGCAGTGCTAGCCTTTCCGAGACCCAGTACTTC.

This chain links TRBV5-3 with TRBJ2-3; TRBD1 matches 11 bases. TRBV5-3 is sorted into the ORF group, with uncertain function. This CDR3 region has 18 residues. With V trimmed by 0 bases and J by 4 bases, 10 bases remained unmatched. The CDR3, as DNA: TGTGCCAGAAGCTTGGTATTAGTCGGACAGGGGGCTGCAGATACGCAGTATTTT. Its protein product is CARSLVLVGQGAADTQYF.

This chain uses TRBV5-6 with TRBJ1-6, with D maybe TRBD1 (6 bases). V was pared by 4 bases and J by 6 bases, with 14 bases between. CDR1 and CDR2 from the germline V gene are SGHDT and YYEEEE. This CDR3 has 15 amino acids. This CDR3 is CASSGGTTLNSPLHF. DNA for the CDR3: TGTGCCAGCAGCGGAGGGACAACCCTTAATTCACCCCTCCACTTT.

The chain has TRBV6-1 and TRBJ2-2, with a weak D call TRBD1 (5 bases). Germline V gene lookup returns CDR1 MNHNS and CDR2 SASEGT. Trimming took off 2 bases at V and 4 bases at J, with 11 bases between the two ends. The CDR3 totals 15 residues. CDR3 sequence: CASSEPHRGTGELFF. CDR3 DNA: TGTGCCAGCAGTGAACCCCATAGGGGCACCGGGGAGCTGTTTTTT.

The V gene is TRBV5-1, the J gene TRBJ2-2; 7 bases line up with TRBD1. The CDR3 has 15 residues. Germline CDR1 reads SGHRS; CDR2 reads YFSETQ. V shed 5 bases, J shed 4 bases, and the junction held 8 bases outside the gene matches. This chain's CDR3 is CASREGARGTGELFF. CDR3 coding DNA: TGCGCCAGCAGAGAGGGGGCGAGAGGCACCGGGGAGCTGTTTTTT. Based on the CDR3 plus reference TRBV5-1 and TRBJ2-2, the full variable domain is KAGVTQTPRYLIKTRGQQVTLSCSPISGHRSVSWYQQTPGQGLQFLFEYFSETQRNKGNFPGRFSGRQFSNSRSEMNVSTLELGDSALYLCASREGARGTGELFFGEGSRLTVL.

The V gene is TRBV5-4, the J gene TRBJ1-6; possible D gene TRBD1, 5 bases. CDR3 length equals 15 residues. Germline CDR1 reads SGHNT; CDR2 reads YYREEE (reference sequence). V lost 4 bases to trimming and J lost 6 bases, with 14 bases between them. The CDR3 DNA reads TGTGCCAGCAGCCTGGGGGGTACAGCTAATTCACCCCTCCACTTT. Protein: CASSLGGTANSPLHF.

CDR3 sequence reads: CAWSVVGDQPQHF. CDR3 coding DNA: TGTGCCTGGAGTGTAGTAGGGGACCAGCCCCAGCATTTT. The V gene is TRBV30, the J gene TRBJ1-5; maybe TRBD1 (5 bases). This CDR3 has 13 residues. Germline CDR1 is GTSNPN and CDR2 is SVGIG (reference sequence). Trimming removed 0 bases at V and 7 bases at J, with 10 bases between.

This clone was seen a handful of times. In DNA, the CDR3 is TGTGCCAGCTCACCAGATATTGGGATGAATCAGCCCCAGCATTTT. It is translated as CASSPDIGMNQPQHF. The J gene is TRBJ1-5, the V gene TRBV18; D is undetermined. Looked up from germline, CDR1 is KGHSH and CDR2 is LQKENI. The ends were cut back, 2 bases at V and 4 bases at J, with 12 bases in the middle. This CDR3 comprises 15 residues.

The chain carries TRBV12-3 or TRBV12-4 and TRBJ1-5; D unclear. CDR3 size: 12 residues. Trimming took 5 bases from V and 6 from J, leaving 8 bases between them. CDR3 in DNA: TGTGCCAGCAGTGAGGTCCGTCAGCCCCAGCATTTT. This sequence encodes CASSEVRQPQHF.

The CDR3 is CASSYRSRGTEAFF. The CDR3 nucleotides read TGTGCCAGCAGTTACAGGAGCCGGGGAACTGAAGCTTTCTTT. V is TRBV6-5 and J is TRBJ1-1; unclear D gene. Germline CDR1 reads MNHEY; CDR2 reads SVGAGI. This CDR3 has 14 residues. Trimming pared 2 bases from V and 5 bases from J, leaving 12 bases between.

This sequence joins TRBV19 and TRBJ1-4; weak D call: TRBD1 (5 bases). The CDR3 extends over 15 amino acids. Germline V gene sequence: CDR1 LNHDA, CDR2 SQIVND (reference sequence). Trimming cost V 5 bases and J 2 bases, with 12 bases left between them. The CDR3 nucleotides are TGTGCCAGTAGTTCGGGGGTAGCGACTAATGAAAAACTGTTTTTT. It specifies CASSSGVATNEKLFF.

The rearrangement joins TRBV7-6 to TRBJ2-5; D gene uncertain. The germline V gene encodes CDR1 SGHVS and CDR2 FNYEAQ. The CDR3 consists of 16 residues. V was cut by 4 bases and J by 2 bases, with 17 bases left in between. The CDR3 sequence is CASSSISVGEQETQYF. For the CDR3, the DNA is TGTGCCAGCAGCTCAATATCGGTAGGCGAACAAGAGACCCAGTACTTC.

The chain recombines TRBV6-5 with TRBJ2-7; maybe TRBD2 (8 bases). Germline V CDR1 and CDR2: MNHEY, SVGAGI. V gave up 10 bases and J gave up 3 bases, with 22 bases separating them. The CDR3 is made up of 15 amino acids. CDR3 DNA: TGTGCCACGAGGGGGCGAGCGGGGGTAGTCTACGAGCAGTACTTC. As protein: CATRGRAGVVYEQYF.

This chain uses TRBV5-1 with TRBJ2-2; D is ambiguous. The CDR3 consists of 14 residues. Trimming took 4 bases from V and 6 from J, leaving 13 bases between them. CDR1 is SGHRS, CDR2 YFSETQ, per germline. The chain's CDR3 is CASSPDPVSGELFF. DNA for the CDR3: TGCGCCAGCAGCCCCGACCCGGTATCCGGGGAGCTGTTTTTT.

The V and J genes are TRBV5-5 and TRBJ2-3; 8 positions agree with TRBD2. The CDR3 contains 14 residues. Germline values: CDR1 SGHKS, CDR2 YYEKEE (reference sequence). Trimming cost V 4 bases and J 1 base; bases outside gene matches: 2. CDR3 amino acids: CASSKAGGTDTQYF. The CDR3 DNA is TGTGCCAGCAGCAAAGCGGGAGGCACAGATACGCAGTATTTT.

The genes are TRBV5-5 and TRBJ2-6, with TRBD1 matching over 12 bases. This CDR3 is built from 19 residues. V lost 0 bases to trimming and J lost 4 bases; unmatched junction nucleotides: 8. Looked up from germline, CDR1 is SGHKS and CDR2 is YYEKEE (reference sequence). The DNA for the CDR3 is TGTGCCAGCAGCTTGGCCATGGGACAGGGGGCGCTCGGGGCCAACGTCCTGACTTTC. Residues: CASSLAMGQGALGANVLTF.

This CDR3 is CASSPRGAGANVLTF. CDR3 bases: TGTGCCAGCAGCCCCCGGGGGGCTGGGGCCAACGTCCTGACTTTC. V gene TRBV9 combines with J gene TRBJ2-6; TRBD2 matches at 7 bases. CDR1 and CDR2 (germline): SGDLS, YYNGEE. This CDR3 is 15 amino acids long. V lost 4 bases to trimming and J lost 2 bases; unmatched junction nucleotides: 3.

This chain links TRBV11-3 with TRBJ2-1, with 10 bases lining up with TRBD2. There are 16 residues in the CDR3. The trim removed 5 bases at V and 7 bases at J, leaving 11 bases unmatched. Germline assignment: CDR1 SGHNT and CDR2 YENEEA. The CDR3: CASSPRTSGDYNEQFF. The CDR3 bases are TGTGCCAGCAGCCCCCGGACTAGCGGTGACTATAATGAGCAGTTCTTC.

The CDR3 sequence is CASSPGTARTGELFF. CDR3 bases: TGTGCCAGCAGTCCCGGGACAGCGAGGACCGGGGAGCTGTTTTTT. The rearrangement links TRBV27 to TRBJ2-2; TRBD1 matches at 7 bases. There are 15 residues in the CDR3. Trimming cost V 5 bases and J 5 bases; bases outside gene matches: 8. The germline V gene encodes CDR1 MNHEY and CDR2 SMNVEV (reference sequence).

This clone occurred once. The gene calls are TRBV5-1 and TRBJ2-2, with D uncertain. The CDR3 has 14 amino acids. Trimming cost V 0 bases and J 1 base, with 4 bases left between them. Germline assignment: CDR1 SGHRS and CDR2 YFSETQ. The CDR3 DNA reads TGCGCCAGCAGCTTGGCAGGGAACACCGGGGAGCTGTTTTTT. Its protein product is CASSLAGNTGELFF.

The rearrangement links TRBV29-1 to TRBJ2-1, with 8 bases that match TRBD2. Germline V lookup: CDR1 SQVTM, CDR2 ANQGSEA. CDR3 size: 15 residues. V lost 7 bases, J lost 2 bases, and 10 bases stayed unmatched. The DNA for the CDR3 is TGCAGCGGGGGTGGCGGGACTAGTGCCTACAATGAGCAGTTCTTC. This encodes CSGGGGTSAYNEQFF.

The chain links TRBV7-3 to TRBJ1-5; 7 bases align to TRBD1. The trim removed 4 bases at V and 3 bases at J, leaving 18 bases unmatched. This CDR3 comprises 19 residues. Germline CDR1 is SGHTA and CDR2 is FQGTGA. CDR3 region: CASSSLPQRGQVLNQPQHF. The CDR3, as DNA: TGTGCCAGCAGCTCCCTTCCGCAGCGAGGACAGGTCCTCAATCAGCCCCAGCATTTT. The complete variable domain, with remaining parts taken from reference TRBV7-3 and TRBJ1-5, reads GAGVSQTPSNKVTEKGKYVELRCDPISGHTALYWYRQSLGQGPEFLIYFQGTGAADDSGLPNDRFFAVRPEGSVSTLKIQRTERGDSAVYLCASSSLPQRGQVLNQPQHFGDGTRLSIL.

The chain couples TRBV7-6 to TRBJ1-3, with 8 bases fitting TRBD1. V lost 5 bases, J lost 4 bases, and 7 bases stayed unmatched. This CDR3 is built from 15 residues. CDR1 and CDR2 (germline): SGHVS, FNYEAQ. Written as DNA, the CDR3 is TGTGCCAGCAGCGGACAGGGCTTGGAAGGAAACACCATATATTTT. Translating gives CASSGQGLEGNTIYF.

The CDR3 reads CASSRDPRDPYEQYF. The CDR3 DNA follows: TGTGCCAGCAGTCGTGACCCAAGGGACCCATACGAGCAGTACTTC. The chain combines TRBV6-2 or TRBV6-3 with TRBJ2-7, with D tentatively TRBD1 or TRBD2 (5 bases each). The CDR3 covers 15 residues. V was cut by 5 bases and J by 4 bases, with 18 bases left in between. CDR1 is MNHEY and CDR2 is SVGEGT in the germline V gene.

This clone has more than one count but fewer than ten. V usage is TRBV7-2 and J usage is TRBJ1-5; D remains ambiguous. The germline CDR1 and CDR2 sequences are SGHTA and FQGNSA. V was clipped by 0 bases and J by 2 bases, with 11 bases between them. The CDR3 is 16 residues long. The DNA of the CDR3 is TGTGCCAGCAGCTTAGCCCGAATGAGGGGCAATCAGCCCCAGCATTTT. Translated, it gives CASSLARMRGNQPQHF.

V is TRBV11-2 and J is TRBJ2-5; no clear D. The CDR3 consists of 14 residues. Per germline, CDR1 SGHAT and CDR2 FQNNGV. V was shortened by 3 bases and J by 4 bases, with 12 bases between the two germline ends. CDR3 nucleotides: TGTGCCAGCAGCTTGGAGATGGGCTCAGAGACCCAGTACTTC. Amino acids: CASSLEMGSETQYF.